In its sample, the clone carrying this TCR beta chain was seen a few times. This entry is derived from a study of beta chain features in type 1 diabetes. Reverse transcribing all isolated RNA meant expressed TCRB transcripts were sequenced. TCRdb keeps only in-frame clones here, not all; method: immunoSEQ multiplex PCR. The table records 350,000 to 450,000 clones, roughly 13% of them present only once. Germline V gene sequence: CDR1 SNHLY, CDR2 FYNNEI. CDR3 length: 14 residues. The J segment lost 3 bases and the V segment lost 9 bases, leaving 5 bases of the junction unmatched. The authors obtained over 98% purity in all sorted populations.

V is TRBV2 and J is TRBJ2-2, with 9 bases fitting TRBD1. Sequenced sample: naive CD4+ T cells from blood. The clonotype was recovered from a man aged 25-45 years in good health. The CDR3 sequence is CARTGGPDTGELFF. CDR3 bases: TGTGCCAGGACAGGGGGGCCGGACACCGGGGAGCTGTTTTTT.